The entry below gives a single T cell receptor (beta chain) sequence along with its context. Its specificity is unknown. This sample was taken from a study of CXCR3-negative and CXCR3-positive naive CD8 T cells. Study summary: Summed over all libraries, TRB reads came to about 140 million, with about 1.5 +/- 0.3 million per library. Study-wide points: Researchers reported similar TRBV-TRBJ usage in naive CXCR3-negative and CXCR3-positive cells, though memory differed. When CXCR3-positive naive cells were set against CXCR3-negative naive cells, the former had more hydrophobic TRB CDR3s. Relative to memory CD8+ cells, whose diversity was much lower, both naive subsets had comparably high diversity.

Each CD8+ T cell subset was flow-sorted in triplicate. Every sort contained 250,000 to 350,000 cells. The authors made the TRB cDNA libraries by 5' RACE using UMI labels. TCRdb reanalyzed the 5' RACE reads and collapses them to one entry per CDR3 protein, without DNA. The sample data list roughly 110,000 distinct CDR3 sequences. Germline V gene lookup returns CDR1 KGHSY and CDR2 FQNENV. This CDR3 is 14 amino acids long. The origin of this receptor is a human donor in good health. Some clones in this sample may be carry-over from other donors' samples. Input material: naive CXCR3+ CD8+ T cells from blood. Subset: CD45RO-CCR7+CD27+CD95- naive CD8+ T cells expressing CXCR3 (TNR3+). The chain links TRBV16 to TRBJ2-7; TCRdb returns TRBD2, unconfirmable since there is no DNA. The CDR3 region is CASSHPAEGYEQYF.